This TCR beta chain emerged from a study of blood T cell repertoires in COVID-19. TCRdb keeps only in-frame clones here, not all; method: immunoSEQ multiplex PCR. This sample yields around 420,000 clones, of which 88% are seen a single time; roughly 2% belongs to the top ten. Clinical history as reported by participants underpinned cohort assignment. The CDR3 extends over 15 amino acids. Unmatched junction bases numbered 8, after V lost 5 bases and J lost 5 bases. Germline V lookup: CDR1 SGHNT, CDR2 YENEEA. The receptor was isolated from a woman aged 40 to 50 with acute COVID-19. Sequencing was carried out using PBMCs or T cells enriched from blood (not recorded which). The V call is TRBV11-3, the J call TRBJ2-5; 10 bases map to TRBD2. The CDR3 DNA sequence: TGTGCCAGCAGCCCCAGGACTAGCGGTGAGGAGACCCAGTACTTC. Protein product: CASSPRTSGEETQYF. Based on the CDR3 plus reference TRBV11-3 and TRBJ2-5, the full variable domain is EAGVVQSPRYKIIEKKQPVAFWCNPISGHNTLYWYLQNLGQGPELLIRYENEEAVDDSQLPKDRFSAERLKGVDSTLKIQPAELGDSAVYLCASSPRTSGEETQYFGPGTRLLVL.